This TCR beta chain appears in the sequencing data of a study of T cells in Graves' hyperthyroidism and ophthalmopathy. Findings and caveats of the study: The model anticipated ophthalmopathy a median about six months pre-onset.

This clonotype was detected many times. The antigen is undetermined. Researchers amplified the TCR beta CDR3 regions from RNA transcripts. The HTBI primer set was used in a first-round RT-PCR of the TCR CDR3. MiXCR, applied by TCRdb to the multiplex PCR reads, yields one record per CDR3 protein. This table holds fewer than 350,000 distinct CDR3 sequences, roughly 13% found once. The TCR was taken from a woman aged 40-49 years with Graves' hyperthyroidism. Source material: blood.

The chain's CDR3 is CASSLAGGSQETQYF. CDR3 DNA: TGTGCCAGCAGCTTAGCGGGAGGGTCCCAAGAGACCCAGTACTTC. The J gene is TRBJ2-5, the V gene TRBV7-2, with TRBD2 identical over 7 bases. V shed 0 bases, J shed 1 base, and the junction held 2 bases outside the gene matches. From germline, CDR1 is SGHTA and CDR2 FQGNSA. The CDR3 contains 15 residues.